This entry describes one TCR beta chain. Clinical histories supplied by participants themselves formed the basis of cohort assignment. Under the authors' procedure: Estimation of nucleated cell counts was performed using reference gene primer amplification. Method: immunoSEQ multiplex PCR; TCRdb's copy keeps in-frame clones and lacks some. Clone size and V and J calls were adopted from that table, with D and trimming inferred from the DNA. The sample lists over 250,000 clones, roughly 86% occurring once. This entry is derived from a study of blood T cell repertoires in COVID-19. Overall study: Nucleic acid was either cDNA or gDNA, and it came from T cells, B-cell-depleted T cells, or PBMCs.

This CDR3 region has 15 residues. The germline gives CDR1 MDHEN, CDR2 SYDVKM. V was clipped by 3 bases and J by 5 bases; unmatched bases: 5. V gene TRBV28 combines with J gene TRBJ1-3; 9 bases align to TRBD1. The receptor comes from a woman aged 30 to 39 who had recovered from COVID-19. The sequenced sample consisted of PBMCs or T cells enriched from blood (not recorded which). The chain's CDR3 is CASSLPGTGRNTIYF. In DNA, the CDR3 is TGTGCCAGCAGTTTGCCCGGGACAGGGCGAAACACCATATATTTT.